The clone carrying this T cell receptor (beta chain) was observed many times. Its antigen is undetermined. The entry originates in a study of CD8 T cells in ankylosing spondylitis. The CDR3 extends over 15 amino acids. Looked up from germline, CDR1 is SQVTM and CDR2 is ANQGSEA. The J segment lost 2 bases and the V segment lost 3 bases, leaving 10 bases of the junction unmatched. The TCR beta libraries were generated through quantitative 5'-RACE incorporating molecular barcodes. TCRdb redid the calling of the 5' RACE reads with MiXCR, one entry per CDR3 protein. The sample has about 510,000 distinct CDR3 sequences; about 5.2% are singletons. Regarding the study as a whole: Disease-linked clones displayed a CD8+ phenotype and appeared relatively rarely in peripheral blood. Reports say disease-linked clones showed up significantly more in matched ankylosing spondylitis synovial fluid. Ankylosing spondylitis blood seemed to carry a telltale TCR beta motif made of under ten highly homologous variants. Previous work reported some of these motif variants in the synovial fluid and blood of reactive arthritis.

The receptor comes from a male donor with ankylosing spondylitis. Specimen: blood, either unsorted or a sorted T cell fraction (not recorded which). The rearrangement joins TRBV29-1 to TRBJ2-7; TRBD2 agrees at 7 bases. In DNA form, the CDR3 reads TGCAGCGTTGAGGCCCGGGGGGATCGCGCCTACGAGCAGTACTTC. Encoded protein: CSVEARGDRAYEQYF.